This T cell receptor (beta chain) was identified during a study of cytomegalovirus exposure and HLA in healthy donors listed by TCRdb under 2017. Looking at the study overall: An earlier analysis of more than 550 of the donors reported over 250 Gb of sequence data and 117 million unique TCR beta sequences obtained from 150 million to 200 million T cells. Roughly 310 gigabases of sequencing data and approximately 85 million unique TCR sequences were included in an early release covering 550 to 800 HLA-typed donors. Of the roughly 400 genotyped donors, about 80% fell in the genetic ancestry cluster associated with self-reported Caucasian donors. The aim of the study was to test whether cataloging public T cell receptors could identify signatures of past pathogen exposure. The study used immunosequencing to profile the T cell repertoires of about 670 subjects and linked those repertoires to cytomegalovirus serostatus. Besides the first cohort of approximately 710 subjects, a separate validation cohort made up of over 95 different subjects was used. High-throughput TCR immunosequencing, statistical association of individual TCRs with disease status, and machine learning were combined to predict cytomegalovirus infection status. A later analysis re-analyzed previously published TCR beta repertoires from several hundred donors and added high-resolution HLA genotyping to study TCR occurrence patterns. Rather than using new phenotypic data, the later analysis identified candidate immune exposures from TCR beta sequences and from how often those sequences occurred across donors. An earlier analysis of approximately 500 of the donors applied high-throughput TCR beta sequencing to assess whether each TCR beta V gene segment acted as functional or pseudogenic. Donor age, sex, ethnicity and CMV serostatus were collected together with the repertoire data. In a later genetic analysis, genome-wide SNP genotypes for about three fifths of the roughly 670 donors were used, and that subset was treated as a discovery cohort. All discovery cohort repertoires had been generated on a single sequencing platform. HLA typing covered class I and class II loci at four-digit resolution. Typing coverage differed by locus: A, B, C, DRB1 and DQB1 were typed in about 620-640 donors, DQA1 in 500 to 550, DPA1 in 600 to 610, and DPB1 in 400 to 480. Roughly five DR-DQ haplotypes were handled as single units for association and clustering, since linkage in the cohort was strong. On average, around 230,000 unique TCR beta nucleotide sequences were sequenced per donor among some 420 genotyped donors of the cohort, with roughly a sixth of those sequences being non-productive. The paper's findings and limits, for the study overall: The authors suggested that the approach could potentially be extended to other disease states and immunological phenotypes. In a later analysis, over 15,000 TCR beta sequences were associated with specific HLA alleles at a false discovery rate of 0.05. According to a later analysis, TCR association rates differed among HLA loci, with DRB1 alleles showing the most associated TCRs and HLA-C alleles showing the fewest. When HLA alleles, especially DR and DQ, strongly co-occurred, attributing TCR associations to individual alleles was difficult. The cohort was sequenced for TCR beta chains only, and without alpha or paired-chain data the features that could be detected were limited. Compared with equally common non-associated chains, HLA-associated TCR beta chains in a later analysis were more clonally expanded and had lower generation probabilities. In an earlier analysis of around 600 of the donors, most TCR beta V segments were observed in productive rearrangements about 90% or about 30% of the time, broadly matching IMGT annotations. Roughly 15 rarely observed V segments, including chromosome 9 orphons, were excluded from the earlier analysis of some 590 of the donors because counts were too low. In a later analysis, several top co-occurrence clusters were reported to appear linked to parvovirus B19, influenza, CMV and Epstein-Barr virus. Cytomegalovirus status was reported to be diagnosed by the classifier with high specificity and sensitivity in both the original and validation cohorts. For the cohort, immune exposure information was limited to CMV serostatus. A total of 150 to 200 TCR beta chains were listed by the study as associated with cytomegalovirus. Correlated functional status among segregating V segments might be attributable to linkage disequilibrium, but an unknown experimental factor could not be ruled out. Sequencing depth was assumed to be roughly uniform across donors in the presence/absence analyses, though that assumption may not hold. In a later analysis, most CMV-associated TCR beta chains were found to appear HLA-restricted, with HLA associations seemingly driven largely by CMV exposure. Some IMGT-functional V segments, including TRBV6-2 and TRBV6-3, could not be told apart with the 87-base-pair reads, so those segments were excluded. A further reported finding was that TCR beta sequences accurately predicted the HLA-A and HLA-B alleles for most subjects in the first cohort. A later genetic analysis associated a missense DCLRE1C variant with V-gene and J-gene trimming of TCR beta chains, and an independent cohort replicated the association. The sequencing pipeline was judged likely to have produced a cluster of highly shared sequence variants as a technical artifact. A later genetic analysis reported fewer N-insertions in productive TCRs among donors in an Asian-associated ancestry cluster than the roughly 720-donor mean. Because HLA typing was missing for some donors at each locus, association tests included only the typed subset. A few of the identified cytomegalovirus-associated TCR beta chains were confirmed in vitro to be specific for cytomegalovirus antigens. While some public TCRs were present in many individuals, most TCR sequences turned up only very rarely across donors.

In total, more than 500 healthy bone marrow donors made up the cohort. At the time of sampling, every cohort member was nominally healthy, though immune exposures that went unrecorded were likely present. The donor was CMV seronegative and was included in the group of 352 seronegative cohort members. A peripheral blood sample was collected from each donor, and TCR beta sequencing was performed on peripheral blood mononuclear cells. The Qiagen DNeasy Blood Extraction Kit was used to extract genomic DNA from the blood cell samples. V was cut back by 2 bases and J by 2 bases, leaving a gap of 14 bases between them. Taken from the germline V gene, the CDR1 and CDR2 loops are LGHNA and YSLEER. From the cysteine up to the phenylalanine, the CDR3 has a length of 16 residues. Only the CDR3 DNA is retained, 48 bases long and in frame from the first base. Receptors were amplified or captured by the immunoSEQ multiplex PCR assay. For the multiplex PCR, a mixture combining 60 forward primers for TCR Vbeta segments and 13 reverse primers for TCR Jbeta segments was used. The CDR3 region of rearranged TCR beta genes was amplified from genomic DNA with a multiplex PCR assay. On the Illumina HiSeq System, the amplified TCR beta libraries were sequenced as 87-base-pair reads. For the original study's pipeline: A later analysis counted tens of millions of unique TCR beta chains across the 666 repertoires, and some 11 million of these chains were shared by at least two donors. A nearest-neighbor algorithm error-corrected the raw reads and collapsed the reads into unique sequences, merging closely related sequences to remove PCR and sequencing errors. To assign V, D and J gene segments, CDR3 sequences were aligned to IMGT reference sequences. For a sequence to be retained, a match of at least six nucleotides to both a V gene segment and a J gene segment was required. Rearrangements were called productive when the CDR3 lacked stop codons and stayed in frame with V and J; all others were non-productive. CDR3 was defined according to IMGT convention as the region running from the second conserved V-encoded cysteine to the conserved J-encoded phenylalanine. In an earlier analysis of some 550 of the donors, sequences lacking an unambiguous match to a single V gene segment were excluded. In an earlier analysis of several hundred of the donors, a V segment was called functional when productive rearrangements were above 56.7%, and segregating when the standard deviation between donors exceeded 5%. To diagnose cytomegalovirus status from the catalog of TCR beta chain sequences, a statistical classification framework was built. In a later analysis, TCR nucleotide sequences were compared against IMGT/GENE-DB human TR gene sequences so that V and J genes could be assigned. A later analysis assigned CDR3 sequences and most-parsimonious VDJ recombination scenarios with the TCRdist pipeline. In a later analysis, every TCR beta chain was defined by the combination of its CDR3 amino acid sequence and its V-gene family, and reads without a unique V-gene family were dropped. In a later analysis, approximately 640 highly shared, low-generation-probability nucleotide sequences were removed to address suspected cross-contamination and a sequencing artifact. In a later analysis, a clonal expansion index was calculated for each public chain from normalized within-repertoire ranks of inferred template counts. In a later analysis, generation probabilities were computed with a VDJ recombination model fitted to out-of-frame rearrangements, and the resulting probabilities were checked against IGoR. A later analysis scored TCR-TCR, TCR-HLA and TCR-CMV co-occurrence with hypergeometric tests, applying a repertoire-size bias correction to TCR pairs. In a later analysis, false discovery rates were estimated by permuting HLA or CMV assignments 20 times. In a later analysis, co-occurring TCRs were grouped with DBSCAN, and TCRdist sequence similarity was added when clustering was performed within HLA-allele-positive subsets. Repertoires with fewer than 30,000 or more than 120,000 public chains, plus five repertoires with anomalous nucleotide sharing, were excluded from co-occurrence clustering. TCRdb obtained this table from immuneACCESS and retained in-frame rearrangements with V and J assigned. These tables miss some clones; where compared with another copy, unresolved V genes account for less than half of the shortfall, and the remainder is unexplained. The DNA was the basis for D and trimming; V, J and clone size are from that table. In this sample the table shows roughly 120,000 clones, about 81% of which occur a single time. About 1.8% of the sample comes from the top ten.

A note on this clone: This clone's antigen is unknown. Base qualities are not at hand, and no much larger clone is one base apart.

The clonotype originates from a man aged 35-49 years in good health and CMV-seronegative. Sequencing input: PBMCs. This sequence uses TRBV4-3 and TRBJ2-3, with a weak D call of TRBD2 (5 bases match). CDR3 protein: CASSQTAAGPTDTQYF. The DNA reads TGCGCCAGCAGCCAAACCGCGGCGGGCCCCACAGATACGCAGTATTTT.